Below, 20 T cell receptor beta chains from the same sample are listed, as sequenced in a study of T cell changes during pregnancy in multiple sclerosis. Sequencing was performed with immunoSEQ multiplex PCR; in TCRdb, only in-frame clones are kept and a portion is missing. The top ten clones hold approximately 0.8% of a sample with tens of thousands of clones, around 93% of them seen once. Sequenced here: CD4+ T cells from peripheral blood mononuclear cells, sampled in the first trimester of pregnancy. All receptors derive from a female donor with multiple sclerosis, enrolled in a pregnancy study.

The chain links TRBV15 to TRBJ1-2, with TRBD1 identical over 10 bases. The CDR3 length is 17 residues. In germline, CDR1 is LNHNV, CDR2 YYDKDF (reference sequence). The junction had 17 bases not matched to a gene; V was cut back by 5 bases and J by 8 bases. CDR3 sequence (DNA): TGTGCCACCAGCGTTCTTGGGGGGACAGGGGTCTCGAGGGGCTACACCTTC. Protein sequence: CATSVLGGTGVSRGYTF.

This chain links TRBV7-3 with TRBJ1-2; 8 bases map to TRBD1. Germline-derived CDR1 and CDR2 are SGHTA and FQGTGA. The CDR3 loop spans 15 amino acids. V lost 4 bases to trimming and J lost 2 bases; unmatched junction nucleotides: 6. Here the CDR3 reads CASSYGDRPNYGYTF. The CDR3, as DNA: TGTGCCAGCAGCTATGGGGACAGGCCCAACTATGGCTACACCTTC.

This clone was picked up one time. The rearrangement links TRBV6-5 to TRBJ2-1, with 7 bases aligning to TRBD1. The ends lost 5 bases at V and 1 base at J; junction bases unmatched: 5. In germline, CDR1 is MNHEY, CDR2 SVGAGI. CDR3 size: 15 residues. The CDR3: CASSLQGPSYNEQFF. For the CDR3, the DNA is TGTGCCAGCAGTCTACAGGGGCCGTCCTACAATGAGCAGTTCTTC.

The chain employs TRBV4-3 and TRBJ2-2; 11 bases are a match to TRBD2. V dropped 2 bases and J dropped 6; count of bases not matched to a gene: 5. CDR1 LGHNA and CDR2 YSLEER come from the germline V gene. The CDR3 runs 16 residues. The CDR3 is CASSQHSGGAPGELFF. The CDR3 bases are TGCGCCAGCAGCCAACATAGCGGGGGGGCCCCCGGGGAGCTGTTTTTT.

V is TRBV5-8 and J is TRBJ1-2; 7 nucleotides line up with TRBD1. There are 13 residues in the CDR3. V lost 4 bases to trimming and J lost 3 bases; unmatched junction nucleotides: 3. Germline CDR1 and CDR2: SGHTS and YDEGEE. CDR3 sequence reads: CASSQDRDYGYTF. The CDR3 DNA reads as TGTGCCAGCAGCCAAGACAGGGACTATGGCTACACCTTC.

The V call is TRBV4-3, the J call TRBJ1-5, with TRBD1 identical over 7 bases. The germline V gene encodes CDR1 LGHNA and CDR2 YSLEER. The CDR3 spans 14 residues. V dropped 6 bases and J dropped 2; count of bases not matched to a gene: 4. CDR3 in amino acids: CASRSTGRNQPQHF. DNA for the CDR3: TGCGCCAGCAGGTCGACAGGGCGCAATCAGCCCCAGCATTTT.

The V call is TRBV18, the J call TRBJ2-1, with a tentative D call TRBD1 (6 bases). The germline CDR1 and CDR2 sequences are KGHSH and LQKENI. Trimming took 5 bases from V and 0 from J, leaving 26 bases between them. The CDR3 runs to 20 residues. CDR3 in DNA: TGTGCCAGCTCATCTGGAGGCCAAGGGGGTTTAAAGAGCTCCTACAATGAGCAGTTCTTC. The encoded protein is CASSSGGQGGLKSSYNEQFF. Looking up the rest from reference TRBV18 and TRBJ2-1 gives the full variable domain: NAGVMQNPRHLVRRRGQEARLRCSPMKGHSHVYWYRQLPEEGLKFMVYLQKENIIDESGMPKERFSAEFPKEGPSILRIQQVVRGDSAAYFCASSSGGQGGLKSSYNEQFFGPGTRLTVL.

DNA for the CDR3: TGTGCCAGCAGCCGCGACCGACAGACCAACTATGGCTACACCTTC. This codes for CASSRDRQTNYGYTF. V and J are TRBV7-2 and TRBJ1-2; D perhaps matches TRBD1 (5 bases). The CDR3 spans 15 residues. Germline values: CDR1 SGHTA, CDR2 FQGNSA. Trimming shortened V by 5 bases and J by 2 bases, and 15 bases separated the two germline ends. Looking up the rest from reference TRBV7-2 and TRBJ1-2 gives the full variable domain: GAGVSQSPSNKVTEKGKDVELRCDPISGHTALYWYRQSLGQGLEFLIYFQGNSAPDKSGLPSDRFSAERTGGSVSTLTIQRTQQEDSAVYLCASSRDRQTNYGYTFGSGTRLTVV.

The V call is TRBV27, the J call TRBJ2-2; TRBD2 matches 10 bases. The CDR3 spans 17 residues. Germline V CDR1 and CDR2: MNHEY, SMNVEV (reference sequence). J lost 3 bases, V lost 9 bases, and 13 bases had no gene match. Here the CDR3 reads CASAWSIAGGYTGELFF. CDR3 nucleotide sequence: TGTGCCAGTGCCTGGTCCATAGCGGGGGGATACACCGGGGAGCTGTTTTTT.

CDR3 loop: CASSLEGLAGGPDTQYF. The CDR3 DNA is TGCGCCAGCAGCTTGGAGGGACTAGCGGGGGGGCCGGATACGCAGTATTTT. This chain connects TRBV5-1 to TRBJ2-3; 16 bases line up with TRBD2. Germline V gene data show CDR1 as SGHRS and CDR2 as YFSETQ. CDR3 length equals 17 residues. Unmatched junction bases numbered 4, after V lost 0 bases and J lost 6 bases.

V is TRBV2 and J is TRBJ1-2; D remains unclear. CDR3 length: 13 residues. The germline V and J ends were trimmed by 5 bases and 3 bases, with 10 bases remaining between them. The germline CDR1 and CDR2 sequences are SNHLY and FYNNEI. DNA of the CDR3: TGTGCCAGCAGTCGTGAGGTGGACTATGGCTACACCTTC. It specifies CASSREVDYGYTF. The whole variable domain, filled in from reference TRBV2 and TRBJ1-2, reads EPEVTQTPSHQVTQMGQEVILRCVPISNHLYFYWYRQILGQKVEFLVSFYNNEISEKSEIFDDQFSVERPDGSNFTLKIRSTKLEDSAMYFCASSREVDYGYTFGSGTRLTVV.

V is TRBV10-1 and J is TRBJ1-5; D is unresolved. This CDR3 has 14 amino acids. Trimming removed 4 bases from V and 2 bases from J, with 9 bases in between. Germline V CDR1 and CDR2: WNHNN, SYGVQD (reference sequence). The CDR3 region has the DNA TGCGCCAGCAGTGTCGGGTATGGCAATCAGCCCCAGCATTTT. Protein product: CASSVGYGNQPQHF.

The rearrangement joins TRBV5-8 to TRBJ2-5; 7 bases line up with TRBD2. The CDR3 length is 15 residues. The V and J ends lost 1 base and 5 bases, in that order; junction bases with no gene match: 8. The germline V gene encodes CDR1 SGHTS and CDR2 YDEGEE. CDR3 sequence (DNA): TGTGCCAGCAGCTTGTGGCAGGCCGGGGGGGAGACCCAGTACTTC. This gives the protein CASSLWQAGGETQYF.

This chain uses TRBV7-9 with TRBJ2-1, with D possibly being TRBD2 (6 bases). Trimming removed 8 bases at V and 7 bases at J, with 12 bases between. The CDR3 is 12 residues long. Germline V gene sequence: CDR1 SEHNR, CDR2 FQNEAQ (reference sequence). The CDR3 nucleotides read TGTGCCAGCCGGCTACGGGGGAATGAGCAGTTCTTC. Translating it yields CASRLRGNEQFF.

This chain connects TRBV6-5 to TRBJ1-1, with D maybe TRBD1 (5 bases). Per the germline V gene, CDR1 is MNHEY and CDR2 is SVGAGI. V lost 2 bases and J lost 5, with 15 bases in between. The CDR3 has 15 residues. Here the CDR3 DNA reads TGTGCCAGCAGTTACCCAGGGTCTAGGATAACTGAAGCTTTCTTT. This sequence encodes CASSYPGSRITEAFF.

This chain links TRBV29-1 with TRBJ1-1; D is uncertain. Germline V gene lookup returns CDR1 SQVTM and CDR2 ANQGSEA. Trimming took 1 base from V and 0 from J, leaving 6 bases between them. The CDR3 contains 13 residues. CDR3 sequence reads: CSVEGRVNTEAFF. The CDR3 DNA reads TGCAGCGTTGAAGGTCGGGTGAACACTGAAGCTTTCTTT.

The table lists this clone with many counts. The rearrangement uses TRBV7-6 and TRBJ2-3; 12 bases line up with TRBD2. This CDR3 comprises 16 residues. Germline CDR1 is SGHVS and CDR2 is FNYEAQ. V lost 5 bases and J lost 1; bases outside the gene matches: 4. In nucleotides, the CDR3 is TGTGCCAGCAGCCACAGACTAGCGGGGGGCACAGATACGCAGTATTTT. As protein: CASSHRLAGGTDTQYF.

This chain joins TRBV11-3 and TRBJ2-3; maybe TRBD2 (7 bases). V lost 6 bases, J lost 2 bases, and 12 bases lay in between. CDR3 length: 14 residues. Germline CDR1 reads SGHNT; CDR2 reads YENEEA. This CDR3 reads CASSRGGATDTQYF. The CDR3 DNA follows: TGTGCCAGCAGTAGGGGGGGGGCCACAGATACGCAGTATTTT.

The chain uses TRBV4-3 and TRBJ2-5; 8 bases match TRBD2. Looked up from germline, CDR1 is LGHNA and CDR2 is YSLEER. The CDR3 sequence is 15 residues long. The V and J ends lost 0 bases and 5 bases, in that order; junction bases with no gene match: 5. The chain's CDR3 is CASSQDGQRGETQYF. DNA for the CDR3: TGCGCCAGCAGCCAAGATGGCCAGCGGGGGGAGACCCAGTACTTC.

V is TRBV14 and J is TRBJ1-6; D possibly corresponds to TRBD1 (5 bases). Trimming pared 2 bases from V and 11 bases from J, leaving 10 bases between. The CDR3 consists of 13 residues. Germline CDR1 is SGHDN and CDR2 is FVKESK. The CDR3 region has the DNA TGTGCCAGCAGCCAAACGGGGGGAGCACCCCTCCACTTT. This codes for CASSQTGGAPLHF.